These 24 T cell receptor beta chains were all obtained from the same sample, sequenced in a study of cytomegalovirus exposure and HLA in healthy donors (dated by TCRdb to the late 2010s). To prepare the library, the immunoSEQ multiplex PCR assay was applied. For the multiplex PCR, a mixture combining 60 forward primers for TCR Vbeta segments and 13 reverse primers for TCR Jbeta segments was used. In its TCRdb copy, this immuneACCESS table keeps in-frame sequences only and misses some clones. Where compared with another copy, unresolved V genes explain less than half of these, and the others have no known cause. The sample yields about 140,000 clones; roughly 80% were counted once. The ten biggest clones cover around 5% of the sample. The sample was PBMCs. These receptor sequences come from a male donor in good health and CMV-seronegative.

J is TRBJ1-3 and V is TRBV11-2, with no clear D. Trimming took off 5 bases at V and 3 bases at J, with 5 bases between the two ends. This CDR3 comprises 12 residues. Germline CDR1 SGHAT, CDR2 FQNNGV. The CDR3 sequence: CASSINGNTIYF. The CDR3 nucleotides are TGTGCCAGCAGCATTAATGGAAACACCATATATTTT.

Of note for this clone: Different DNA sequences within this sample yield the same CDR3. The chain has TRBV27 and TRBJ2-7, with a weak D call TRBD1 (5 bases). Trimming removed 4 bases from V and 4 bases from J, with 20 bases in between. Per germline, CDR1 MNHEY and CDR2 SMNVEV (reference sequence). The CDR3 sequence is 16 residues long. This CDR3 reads CASSSIAGRNIYEQYF. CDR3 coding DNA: TGTGCCAGCAGTTCAATCGCAGGGCGAAATATATACGAGCAGTACTTC.

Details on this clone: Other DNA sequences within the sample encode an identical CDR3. Here the CDR3 reads CASSLDRGDIQYF. The DNA of the CDR3 is TGTGCCAGCAGCCTGGACAGGGGAGACATTCAGTACTTC. The gene calls are TRBV7-2 and TRBJ2-4, with TRBD1 matching over 9 bases. Germline lookup yields CDR1 SGHTA and CDR2 FQGNSA. The J segment lost 8 bases and the V segment lost 5 bases, leaving 4 bases of the junction unmatched. The CDR3 totals 13 residues. Full variable domain (rest looked up from reference TRBV7-2 and TRBJ2-4): GAGVSQSPSNKVTEKGKDVELRCDPISGHTALYWYRQSLGQGLEFLIYFQGNSAPDKSGLPSDRFSAERTGGSVSTLTIQRTQQEDSAVYLCASSLDRGDIQYFGAGTRLSVL.

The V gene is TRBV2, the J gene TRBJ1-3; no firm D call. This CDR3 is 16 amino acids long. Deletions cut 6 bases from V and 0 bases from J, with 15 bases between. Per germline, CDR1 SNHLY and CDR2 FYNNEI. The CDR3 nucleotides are TGTGCCAGCAGCCTATGGGAGGTACGCTCTGGAAACACCATATATTTT. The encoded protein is CASSLWEVRSGNTIYF. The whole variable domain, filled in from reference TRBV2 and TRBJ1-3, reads EPEVTQTPSHQVTQMGQEVILRCVPISNHLYFYWYRQILGQKVEFLVSFYNNEISEKSEIFDDQFSVERPDGSNFTLKIRSTKLEDSAMYFCASSLWEVRSGNTIYFGEGSWLTVV.

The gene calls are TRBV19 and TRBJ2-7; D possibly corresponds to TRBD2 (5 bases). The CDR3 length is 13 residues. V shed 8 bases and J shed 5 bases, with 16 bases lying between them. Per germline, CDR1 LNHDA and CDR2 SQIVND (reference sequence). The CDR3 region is CASGERVDNEQYF. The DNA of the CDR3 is TGTGCCAGTGGGGAGAGGGTAGACAACGAGCAGTACTTC.

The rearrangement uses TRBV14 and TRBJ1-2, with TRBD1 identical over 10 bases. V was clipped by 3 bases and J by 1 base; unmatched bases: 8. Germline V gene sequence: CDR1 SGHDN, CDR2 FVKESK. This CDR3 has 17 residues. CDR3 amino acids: CASSHGTGAEGNYGYTF. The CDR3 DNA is TGTGCCAGCAGCCACGGGACAGGGGCCGAGGGTAACTATGGCTACACCTTC.

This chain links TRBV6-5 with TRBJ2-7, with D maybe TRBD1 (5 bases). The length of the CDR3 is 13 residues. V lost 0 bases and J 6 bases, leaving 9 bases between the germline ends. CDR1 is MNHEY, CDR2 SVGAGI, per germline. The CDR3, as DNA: TGTGCCAGCAGTTACTCGAGACAGACCGAGCAGTACTTC. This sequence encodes CASSYSRQTEQYF.

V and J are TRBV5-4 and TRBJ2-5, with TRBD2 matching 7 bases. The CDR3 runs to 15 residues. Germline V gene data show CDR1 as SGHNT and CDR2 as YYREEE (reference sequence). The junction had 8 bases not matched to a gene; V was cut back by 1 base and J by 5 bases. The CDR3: CASSLSGATRETQYF. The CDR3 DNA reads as TGTGCCAGCAGCTTGAGCGGGGCCACCAGGGAGACCCAGTACTTC.

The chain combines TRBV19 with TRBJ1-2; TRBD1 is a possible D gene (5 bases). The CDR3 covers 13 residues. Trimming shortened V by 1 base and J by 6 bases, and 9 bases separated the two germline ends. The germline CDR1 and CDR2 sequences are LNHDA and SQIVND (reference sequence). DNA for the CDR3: TGTGCCAGTAGTATAGGGCAGGGAAATGGCTACACCTTC. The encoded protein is CASSIGQGNGYTF.

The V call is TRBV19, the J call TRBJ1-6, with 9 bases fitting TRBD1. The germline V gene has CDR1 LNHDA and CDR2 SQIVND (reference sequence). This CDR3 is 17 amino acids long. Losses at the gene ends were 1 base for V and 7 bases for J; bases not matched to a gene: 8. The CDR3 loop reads CASSIVGQGFSNSPLHF. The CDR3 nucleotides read TGTGCCAGTAGTATAGTGGGACAGGGTTTCTCCAATTCACCCCTCCACTTT.

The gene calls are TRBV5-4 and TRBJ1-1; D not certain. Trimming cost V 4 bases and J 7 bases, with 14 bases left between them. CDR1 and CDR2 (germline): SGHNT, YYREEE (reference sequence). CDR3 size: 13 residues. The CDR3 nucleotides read TGTGCCAGCAGCGGAGATGAGGGCCGTGAAGCTTTCTTT. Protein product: CASSGDEGREAFF. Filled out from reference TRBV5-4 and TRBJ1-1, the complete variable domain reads ETGVTQSPTHLIKTRGQQVTLRCSSQSGHNTVSWYQQALGQGPQFIFQYYREEENGRGNFPPRFSGLQFPNYSSELNVNALELDDSALYLCASSGDEGREAFFGQGTRLTVV.

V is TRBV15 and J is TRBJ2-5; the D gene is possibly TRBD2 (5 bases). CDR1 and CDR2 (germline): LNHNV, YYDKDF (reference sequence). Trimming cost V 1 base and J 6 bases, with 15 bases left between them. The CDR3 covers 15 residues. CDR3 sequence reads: CATSRGGQSVQTQYF. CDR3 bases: TGTGCCACCAGCAGAGGCGGGCAGTCTGTACAGACCCAGTACTTC.

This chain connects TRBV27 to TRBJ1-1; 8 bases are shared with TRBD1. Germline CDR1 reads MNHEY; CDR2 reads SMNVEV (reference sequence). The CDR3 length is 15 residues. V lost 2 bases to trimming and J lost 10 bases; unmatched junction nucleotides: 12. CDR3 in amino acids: CASSLAGTGVLGAFF. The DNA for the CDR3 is TGTGCCAGCAGTTTAGCCGGGACAGGCGTTTTAGGAGCTTTCTTT.

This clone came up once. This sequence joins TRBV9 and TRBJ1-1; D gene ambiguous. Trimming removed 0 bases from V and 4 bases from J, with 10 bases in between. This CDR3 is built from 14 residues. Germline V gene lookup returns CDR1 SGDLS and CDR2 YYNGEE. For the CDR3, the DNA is TGTGCCAGCAGCGTAGCTGGCCAATCCACTGAAGCTTTCTTT. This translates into CASSVAGQSTEAFF.

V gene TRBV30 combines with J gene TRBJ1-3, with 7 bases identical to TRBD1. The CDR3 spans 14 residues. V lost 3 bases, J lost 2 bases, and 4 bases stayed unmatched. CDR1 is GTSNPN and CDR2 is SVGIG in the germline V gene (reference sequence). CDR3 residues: CAWRDTGAGNTIYF. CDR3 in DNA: TGTGCCTGGAGAGATACAGGGGCTGGAAACACCATATATTTT.

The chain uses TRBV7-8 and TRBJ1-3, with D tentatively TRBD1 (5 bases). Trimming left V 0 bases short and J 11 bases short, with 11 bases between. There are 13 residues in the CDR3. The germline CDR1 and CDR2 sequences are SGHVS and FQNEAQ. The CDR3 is CASSLAEAGPIYF. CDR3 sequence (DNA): TGTGCCAGCAGCTTAGCAGAAGCGGGGCCCATATATTTT.

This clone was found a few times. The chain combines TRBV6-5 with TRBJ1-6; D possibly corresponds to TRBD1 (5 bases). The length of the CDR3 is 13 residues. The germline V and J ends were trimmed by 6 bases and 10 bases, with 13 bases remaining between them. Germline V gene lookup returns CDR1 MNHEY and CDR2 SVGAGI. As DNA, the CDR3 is TGTGCCAGCAGGGGGACTACGGGGTCACCCCTCCACTTT. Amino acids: CASRGTTGSPLHF.

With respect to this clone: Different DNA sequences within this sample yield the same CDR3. This CDR3 is CASSPQYEQYF. Written as DNA, the CDR3 is TGTGCCAGCAGCCCCCAGTACGAGCAGTACTTC. The chain joins TRBV7-9 to TRBJ2-7; D gene unclear. The CDR3 has 11 amino acids. CDR1 is SEHNR and CDR2 is FQNEAQ in the germline V gene (reference sequence). V gave up 5 bases and J gave up 4 bases, with 6 bases separating them.

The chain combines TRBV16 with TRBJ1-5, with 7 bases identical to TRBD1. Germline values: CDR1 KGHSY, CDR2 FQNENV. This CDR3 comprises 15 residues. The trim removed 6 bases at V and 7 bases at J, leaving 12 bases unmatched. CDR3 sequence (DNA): TGTGCCAGCAGTGAAACAGGGGAAGGAGTACAGCCCCAGCATTTT. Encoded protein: CASSETGEGVQPQHF.

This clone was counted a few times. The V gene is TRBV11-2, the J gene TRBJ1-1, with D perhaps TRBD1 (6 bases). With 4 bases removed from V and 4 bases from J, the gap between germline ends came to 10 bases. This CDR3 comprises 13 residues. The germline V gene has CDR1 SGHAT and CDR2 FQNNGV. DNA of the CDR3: TGTGCCAGCAGCTGGACAGCGCGCACTGAAGCTTTCTTT. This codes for CASSWTARTEAFF.

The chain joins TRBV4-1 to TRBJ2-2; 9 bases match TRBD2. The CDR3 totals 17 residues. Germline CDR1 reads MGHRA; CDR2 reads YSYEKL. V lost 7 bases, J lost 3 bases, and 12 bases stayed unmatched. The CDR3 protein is CASTPGGGAGHTGELFF. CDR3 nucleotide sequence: TGCGCCAGCACCCCTGGCGGGGGGGCCGGGCACACCGGGGAGCTGTTTTTT.

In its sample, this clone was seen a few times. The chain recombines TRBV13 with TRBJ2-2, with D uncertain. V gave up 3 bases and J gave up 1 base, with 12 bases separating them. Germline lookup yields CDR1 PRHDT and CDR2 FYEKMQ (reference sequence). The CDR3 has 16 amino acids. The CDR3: CASSFRLLGNTGELFF. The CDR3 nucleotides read TGTGCCAGCAGCTTCCGTCTTCTAGGGAACACCGGGGAGCTGTTTTTT.

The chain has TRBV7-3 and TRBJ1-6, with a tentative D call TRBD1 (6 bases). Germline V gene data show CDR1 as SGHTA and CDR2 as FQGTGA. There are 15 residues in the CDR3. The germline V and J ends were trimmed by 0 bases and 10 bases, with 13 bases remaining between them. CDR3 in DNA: TGTGCCAGCAGCTTAACAGGGGGGGCAGGATCACCCCTCCACTTT. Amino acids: CASSLTGGAGSPLHF.

As DNA, the CDR3 is TGTGCCAGCAGTTACGTCCCAGGCGACTATGGCTACACCTTC. Protein product: CASSYVPGDYGYTF. This chain connects TRBV6-6 to TRBJ1-2, with D hard to call. Between the trimmed V and J ends, which lost 2 bases and 3 bases, there was a span of 10 bases. The germline CDR1 and CDR2 sequences are MNHNY and SVGAGI (reference sequence). This CDR3 is 14 amino acids long.